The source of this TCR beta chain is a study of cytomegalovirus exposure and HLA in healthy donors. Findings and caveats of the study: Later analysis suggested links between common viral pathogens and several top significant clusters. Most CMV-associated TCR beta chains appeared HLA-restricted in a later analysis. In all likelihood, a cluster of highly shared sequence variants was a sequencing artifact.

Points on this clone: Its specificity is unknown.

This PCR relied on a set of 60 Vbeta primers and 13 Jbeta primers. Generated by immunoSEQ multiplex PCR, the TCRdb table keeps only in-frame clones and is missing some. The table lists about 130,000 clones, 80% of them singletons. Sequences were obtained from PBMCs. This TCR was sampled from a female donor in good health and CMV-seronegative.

The CDR3 DNA sequence: TGTGCCAGCAGCTCCCAGCTGGGACAGCCTAATGAAAAACTGTTTTTT. Its protein is CASSSQLGQPNEKLFF. The chain links TRBV7-9 to TRBJ1-4, with 7 bases that match TRBD1. The CDR3 spans 16 residues. Unmatched junction bases numbered 8, after V lost 4 bases and J lost 3 bases. CDR1 SEHNR and CDR2 FQNEAQ come from the germline V gene (reference sequence).